This T cell receptor beta chain was retrieved from a study of Graves' ophthalmopathy and Graves' hyperthyroidism. In the study overall: At the time of initial diagnosis and before any treatment, peripheral blood was collected.

Amplifying from RNA transcripts, the study obtained TCR beta CDR3 regions. An initial RT-PCR round employing HTBI primers preceded a second-round multiplex PCR. TCRdb independently ran MiXCR on the multiplex PCR reads; one entry per CDR3 protein. The sample includes 340,000 or so distinct CDR3 sequences, 15% to 20% of them seen just once. This clonotype was detected many times. What it recognizes is unknown. General study results and limits: Most thyroid-expanded clonotypes exceeding 0.001 frequency were also found in blood.

The CDR3 length is 15 residues. Trimming took 5 bases from V and 2 from J; bases not matched to a gene: 6. Looked up from germline, CDR1 is LNHDA and CDR2 is SQIVND (reference sequence). The sequence derives from an adult man with Graves' ophthalmopathy. The sequenced sample was peripheral blood. The rearrangement links TRBV19 to TRBJ2-7; TRBD2 aligns across 10 bases. Here the CDR3 DNA reads TGTGCCAGTAGTGTGCTAGCGGGGGAGACCTACGAGCAGTACTTC. This gives the protein CASSVLAGETYEQYF.